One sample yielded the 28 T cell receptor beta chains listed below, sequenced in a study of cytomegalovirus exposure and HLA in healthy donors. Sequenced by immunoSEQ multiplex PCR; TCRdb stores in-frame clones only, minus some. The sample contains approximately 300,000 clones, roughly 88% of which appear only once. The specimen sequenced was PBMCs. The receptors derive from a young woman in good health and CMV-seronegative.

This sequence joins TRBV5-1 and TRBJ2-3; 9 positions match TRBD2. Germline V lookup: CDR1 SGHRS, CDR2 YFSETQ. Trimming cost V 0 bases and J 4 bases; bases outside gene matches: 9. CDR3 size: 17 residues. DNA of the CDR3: TGCGCCAGCAGCTTGGCTGGGGCGGGAGGGCCGTCAGATACGCAGTATTTT. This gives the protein CASSLAGAGGPSDTQYF.

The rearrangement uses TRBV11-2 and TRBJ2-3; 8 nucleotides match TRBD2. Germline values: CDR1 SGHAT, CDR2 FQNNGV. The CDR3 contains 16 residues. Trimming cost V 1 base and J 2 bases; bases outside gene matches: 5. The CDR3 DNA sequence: TGTGCCAGCAGCTTAGTTACCGGGAGGGTCACAGATACGCAGTATTTT. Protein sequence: CASSLVTGRVTDTQYF.

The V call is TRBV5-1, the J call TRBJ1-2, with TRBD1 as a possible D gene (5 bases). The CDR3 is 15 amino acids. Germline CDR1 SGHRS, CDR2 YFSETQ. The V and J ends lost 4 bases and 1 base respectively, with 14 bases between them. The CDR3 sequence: CASSATGWVNYGYTF. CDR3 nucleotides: TGCGCCAGCAGCGCAACAGGTTGGGTTAACTATGGCTACACCTTC.

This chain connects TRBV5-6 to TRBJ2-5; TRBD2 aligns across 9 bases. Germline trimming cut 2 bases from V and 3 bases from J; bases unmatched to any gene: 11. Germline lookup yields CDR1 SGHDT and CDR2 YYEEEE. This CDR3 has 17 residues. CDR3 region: CASSFRHSGRAKETQYF. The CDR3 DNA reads TGTGCCAGCAGCTTTAGGCATAGCGGGAGAGCGAAAGAGACCCAGTACTTC.

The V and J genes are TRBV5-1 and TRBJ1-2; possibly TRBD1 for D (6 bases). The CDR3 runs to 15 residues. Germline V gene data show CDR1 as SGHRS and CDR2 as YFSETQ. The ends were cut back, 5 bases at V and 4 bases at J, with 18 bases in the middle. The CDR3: CASSPRTESSYGYTF. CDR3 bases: TGCGCCAGCAGTCCACGGACAGAAAGCAGCTATGGCTACACCTTC.

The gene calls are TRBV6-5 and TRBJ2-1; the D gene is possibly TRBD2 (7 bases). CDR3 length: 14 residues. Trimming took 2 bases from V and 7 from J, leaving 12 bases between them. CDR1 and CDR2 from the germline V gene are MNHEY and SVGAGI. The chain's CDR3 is CASSYGGGGNEQFF. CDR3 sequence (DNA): TGTGCCAGCAGTTACGGGGGAGGGGGAAATGAGCAGTTCTTC.

The CDR3 region is CASSVRGDPYNEQFF. The CDR3 bases are TGTGCCAGCAGCGTAAGAGGAGATCCCTACAATGAGCAGTTCTTC. This rearrangement joins TRBV9 to TRBJ2-1; D is unresolved. Looked up from germline, CDR1 is SGDLS and CDR2 is YYNGEE. The CDR3 spans 15 residues. Trimming pared 1 base from V and 2 bases from J, leaving 10 bases between.

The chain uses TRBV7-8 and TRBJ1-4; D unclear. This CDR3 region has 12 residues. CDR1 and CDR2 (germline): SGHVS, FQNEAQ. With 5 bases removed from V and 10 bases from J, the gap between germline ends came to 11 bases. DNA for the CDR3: TGTGCCAGCAGCCTGGGAGGAGGAAAACTGTTTTTT. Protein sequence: CASSLGGGKLFF.

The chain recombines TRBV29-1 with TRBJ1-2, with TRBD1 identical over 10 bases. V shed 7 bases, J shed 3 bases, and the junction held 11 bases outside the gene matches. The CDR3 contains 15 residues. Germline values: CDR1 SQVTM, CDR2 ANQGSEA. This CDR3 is CSAKGGTGVHYGYTF. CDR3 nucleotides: TGCAGCGCAAAAGGTGGGACAGGGGTACACTATGGCTACACCTTC. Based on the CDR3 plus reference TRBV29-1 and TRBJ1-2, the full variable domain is SAVISQKPSRDICQRGTSLTIQCQVDSQVTMMFWYRQQPGQSLTLIATANQGSEATYESGFVIDKFPISRPNLTFSTLTVSNMSPEDSSIYLCSAKGGTGVHYGYTFGSGTRLTVV.

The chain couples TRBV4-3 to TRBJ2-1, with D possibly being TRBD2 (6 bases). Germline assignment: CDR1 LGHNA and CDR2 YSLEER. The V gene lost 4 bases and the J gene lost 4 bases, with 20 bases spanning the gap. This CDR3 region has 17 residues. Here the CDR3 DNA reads TGCGCCAGCAGCCTAGAGAGGCTTGGCGGGATATACAATGAGCAGTTCTTC. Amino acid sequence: CASSLERLGGIYNEQFF.

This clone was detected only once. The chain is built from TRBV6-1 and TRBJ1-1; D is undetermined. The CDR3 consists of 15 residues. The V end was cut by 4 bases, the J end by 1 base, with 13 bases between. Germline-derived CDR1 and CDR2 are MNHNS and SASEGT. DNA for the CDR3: TGTGCCAGCAGTGGGCGCGGGGTCCCGAACACTGAAGCTTTCTTT. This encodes CASSGRGVPNTEAFF.

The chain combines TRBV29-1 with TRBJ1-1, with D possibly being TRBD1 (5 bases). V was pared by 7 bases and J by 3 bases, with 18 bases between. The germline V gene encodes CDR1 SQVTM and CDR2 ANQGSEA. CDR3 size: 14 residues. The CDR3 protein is CSAGEVQGHTEAFF. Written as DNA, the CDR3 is TGCAGCGCAGGAGAGGTCCAGGGTCACACTGAAGCTTTCTTT.

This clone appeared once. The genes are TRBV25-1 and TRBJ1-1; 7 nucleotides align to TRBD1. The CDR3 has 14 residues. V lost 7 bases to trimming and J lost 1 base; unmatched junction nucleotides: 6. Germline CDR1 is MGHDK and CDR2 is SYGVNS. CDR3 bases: TGTGCCAGCAAACAACAGGGGACGAACACTGAAGCTTTCTTT. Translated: CASKQQGTNTEAFF.

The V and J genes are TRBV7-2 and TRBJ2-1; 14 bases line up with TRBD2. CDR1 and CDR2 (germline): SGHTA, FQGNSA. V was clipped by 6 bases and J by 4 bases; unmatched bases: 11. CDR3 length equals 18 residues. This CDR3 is CASRPGTSGSGRYNEQFF. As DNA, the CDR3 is TGTGCCAGCAGGCCCGGGACTAGCGGGAGTGGTAGATACAATGAGCAGTTCTTC.

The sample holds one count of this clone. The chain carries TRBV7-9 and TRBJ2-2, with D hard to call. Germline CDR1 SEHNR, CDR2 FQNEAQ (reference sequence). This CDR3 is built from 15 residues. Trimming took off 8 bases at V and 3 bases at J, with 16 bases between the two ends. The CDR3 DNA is TGTGCCAGCCAAGGCGTCCGGGTCGACACCGGGGAGCTGTTTTTT. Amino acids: CASQGVRVDTGELFF.

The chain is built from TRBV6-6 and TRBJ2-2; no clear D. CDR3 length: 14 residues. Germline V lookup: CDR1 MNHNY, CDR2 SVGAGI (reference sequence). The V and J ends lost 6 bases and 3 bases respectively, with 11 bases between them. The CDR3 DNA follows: TGTGCCAGCAGGGCCCAGGCAGACACCGGGGAGCTGTTTTTT. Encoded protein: CASRAQADTGELFF.

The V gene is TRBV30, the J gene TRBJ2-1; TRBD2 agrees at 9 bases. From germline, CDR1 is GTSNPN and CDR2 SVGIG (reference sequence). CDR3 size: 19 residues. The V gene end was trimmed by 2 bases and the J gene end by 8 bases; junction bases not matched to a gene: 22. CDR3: CAWSTKDRRLAGYPDEQFF. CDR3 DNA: TGTGCCTGGAGTACTAAGGACAGGAGGCTAGCGGGGTACCCCGATGAGCAGTTCTTC.

CDR3 sequence reads: CAINKGQGNYGYTF. The CDR3 nucleotides are TGTGCCATCAATAAGGGACAGGGAAACTATGGCTACACCTTC. This sequence joins TRBV10-3 and TRBJ1-2; 9 nucleotides line up with TRBD1. Trimming cost V 7 bases and J 2 bases; bases outside gene matches: 5. The germline V gene has CDR1 ENHRY and CDR2 SYGVKD. CDR3 size: 14 residues.

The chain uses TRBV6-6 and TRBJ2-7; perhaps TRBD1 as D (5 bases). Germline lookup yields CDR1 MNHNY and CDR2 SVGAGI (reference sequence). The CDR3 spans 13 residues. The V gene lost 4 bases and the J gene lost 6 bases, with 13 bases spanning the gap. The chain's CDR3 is CASSLGQGGEQYF. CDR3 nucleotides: TGTGCCAGCAGTTTGGGGCAGGGTGGCGAGCAGTACTTC.

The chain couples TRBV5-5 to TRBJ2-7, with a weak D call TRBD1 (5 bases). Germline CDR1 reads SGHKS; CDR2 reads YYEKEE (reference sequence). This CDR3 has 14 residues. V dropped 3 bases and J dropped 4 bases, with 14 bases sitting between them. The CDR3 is CASSWGRVWYEQYF. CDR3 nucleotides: TGTGCCAGCAGCTGGGGCAGGGTATGGTACGAGCAGTACTTC.

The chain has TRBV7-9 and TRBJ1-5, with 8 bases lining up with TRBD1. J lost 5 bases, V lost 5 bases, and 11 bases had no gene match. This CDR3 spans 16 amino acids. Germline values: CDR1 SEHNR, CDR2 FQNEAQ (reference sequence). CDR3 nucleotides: TGTGCCAGCAGCAACCCCCTAGGACAGGGCGATCAGCCCCAGCATTTT. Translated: CASSNPLGQGDQPQHF.

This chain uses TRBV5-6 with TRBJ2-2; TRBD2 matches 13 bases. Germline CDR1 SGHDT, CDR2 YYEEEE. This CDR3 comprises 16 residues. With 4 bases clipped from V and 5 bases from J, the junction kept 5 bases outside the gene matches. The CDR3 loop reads CASSRRTSGSTGELFF. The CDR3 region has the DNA TGTGCCAGCAGCCGGAGGACTAGCGGGAGTACCGGGGAGCTGTTTTTT.

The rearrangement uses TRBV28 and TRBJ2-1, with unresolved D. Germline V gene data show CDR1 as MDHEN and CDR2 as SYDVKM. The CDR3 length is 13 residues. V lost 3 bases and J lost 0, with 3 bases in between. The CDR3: CASSLSSYNEQFF. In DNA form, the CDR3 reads TGTGCCAGCAGTTTGAGCTCCTACAATGAGCAGTTCTTC.

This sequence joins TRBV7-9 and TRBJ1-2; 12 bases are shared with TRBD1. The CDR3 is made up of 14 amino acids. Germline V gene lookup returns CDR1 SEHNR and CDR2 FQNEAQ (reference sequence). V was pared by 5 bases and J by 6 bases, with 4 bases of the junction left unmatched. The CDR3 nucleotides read TGTGCCAGCAGCGCGGGACAGGGGGCGCATGGCTACACCTTC. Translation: CASSAGQGAHGYTF.

In DNA, the CDR3 is TGTGCCAGTAGTATTACCGGGAGTTACCCCTACGAGCAGTACTTC. Translated: CASSITGSYPYEQYF. The V and J genes are TRBV19 and TRBJ2-7; TRBD2 is a possible D gene (6 bases). The CDR3 length is 15 residues. The V end was cut by 3 bases, the J end by 2 bases, with 14 bases between. CDR1 is LNHDA, CDR2 SQIVND, per germline (reference sequence). The full variable domain, in which reference TRBV19 and TRBJ2-7 provide the parts outside the CDR3, is DGGITQSPKYLFRKEGQNVTLSCEQNLNHDAMYWYRQDPGQGLRLIYYSQIVNDFQKGDIAEGYSVSREKKESFPLTVTSAQKNPTAFYLCASSITGSYPYEQYFGPGTRLTVT.

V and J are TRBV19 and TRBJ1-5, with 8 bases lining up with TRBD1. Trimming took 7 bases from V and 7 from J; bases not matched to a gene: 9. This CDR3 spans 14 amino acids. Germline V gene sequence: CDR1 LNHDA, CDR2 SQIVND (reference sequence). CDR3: CASNRQGLGQPQHF. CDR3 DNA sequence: TGTGCCAGTAATCGACAGGGGTTAGGGCAGCCCCAGCATTTT.

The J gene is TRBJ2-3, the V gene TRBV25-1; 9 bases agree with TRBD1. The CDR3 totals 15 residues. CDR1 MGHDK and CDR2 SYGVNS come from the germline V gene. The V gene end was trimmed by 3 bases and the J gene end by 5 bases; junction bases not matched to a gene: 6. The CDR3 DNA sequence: TGTGCCAGCAGTGATTCCGGACAGGGGATAGATACGCAGTATTTT. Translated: CASSDSGQGIDTQYF.

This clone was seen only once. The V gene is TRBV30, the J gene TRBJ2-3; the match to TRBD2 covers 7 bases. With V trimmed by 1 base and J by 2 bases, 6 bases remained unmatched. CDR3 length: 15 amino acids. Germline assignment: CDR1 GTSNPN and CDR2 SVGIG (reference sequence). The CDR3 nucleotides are TGTGCCTGGAGTGGAGCGGGGACTCACACAGATACGCAGTATTTT. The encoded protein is CAWSGAGTHTDTQYF.